This is a list of T cell receptor beta chains from one sample in a study of cytomegalovirus exposure and HLA in healthy donors. TCRdb keeps only in-frame clones here, not all; method: immunoSEQ multiplex PCR. In the table there are roughly 150,000 clones, roughly 82% of which are singletons. Material: PBMCs. The origin of the receptors is a woman aged 45-60 years in good health and CMV-seropositive. The CDR3 runs from the conserved cysteine through the conserved F or W. D genes are given only for firm matches. Not every row has a clone size; where given, it reads once, few, many or a size class.

d_gene: TRBD1; abundance: NA; v_gene: TRBV5-1; j_gene: TRBJ2-2; CDR3aa: CASSGNQGASGELFF; CDR3nt: TGCGCCAGCAGCGGAAATCAGGGGGCTTCCGGGGAGCTGTTTTTT
d_gene: NA; abundance: NA; v_gene: TRBV13; j_gene: TRBJ1-4; CDR3aa: CASSLGDSEKLFF; CDR3nt: TGTGCCAGCAGCTTAGGAGACAGTGAAAAACTGTTTTTT
d_gene: NA; abundance: NA; v_gene: TRBV5-1; j_gene: TRBJ1-4; CDR3aa: CASSLFGGANEKLFF; CDR3nt: TGCGCCAGCAGCCTGTTCGGGGGGGCTAATGAAAAACTGTTTTTT
d_gene: TRBD1; abundance: once; v_gene: TRBV5-6; j_gene: TRBJ2-7; CDR3aa: CASSLGGQGHYEQYF; CDR3nt: TGTGCCAGCAGCTTGGGAGGACAGGGACACTACGAGCAGTACTTC
d_gene: TRBD2; abundance: few; v_gene: TRBV4-3; j_gene: TRBJ2-7; CDR3aa: CASSQGDGTSLYEQYF; CDR3nt: TGCGCCAGCAGCCAAGGGGACGGGACTAGCTTGTACGAGCAGTACTTC
d_gene: TRBD1; abundance: NA; v_gene: TRBV2; j_gene: TRBJ2-2; CDR3aa: CASSGQGASNTGELFF; CDR3nt: TGTGCCAGCAGTGGACAGGGGGCCTCGAACACCGGGGAGCTGTTTTTT
d_gene: TRBD1; abundance: NA; v_gene: TRBV6-5; j_gene: TRBJ2-1; CDR3aa: CASSPTGTLGNEQFF; CDR3nt: TGTGCCAGCAGTCCGACAGGGACGTTGGGCAATGAGCAGTTCTTC
d_gene: TRBD2; abundance: NA; v_gene: TRBV10-2; j_gene: TRBJ2-7; CDR3aa: CASSNLALAGYEQYF; CDR3nt: TGCGCCAGCAGTAATCTCGCGCTAGCGGGCTACGAGCAGTACTTC
d_gene: TRBD2; abundance: once; v_gene: TRBV4-3; j_gene: TRBJ2-7; CDR3aa: CASSQASGGIYEQYF; CDR3nt: TGCGCCAGCAGCCAGGCTAGCGGGGGCATATACGAGCAGTACTTC
d_gene: TRBD1; abundance: NA; v_gene: TRBV7-9; j_gene: TRBJ1-2; CDR3aa: CASSLQGASGYTF; CDR3nt: TGTGCCAGCAGCTTACAGGGGGCAAGTGGCTACACCTTC
d_gene: NA; abundance: NA; v_gene: TRBV5-4; j_gene: TRBJ2-3; CDR3aa: CASSTTSADTQYF; CDR3nt: TGTGCCAGCAGCACGACTAGTGCAGATACGCAGTATTTT
d_gene: NA; abundance: NA; v_gene: TRBV29-1; j_gene: TRBJ2-3; CDR3aa: CSVPDRLADTQYF; CDR3nt: TGCAGCGTTCCCGACAGGCTGGCAGATACGCAGTATTTT
d_gene: NA; abundance: NA; v_gene: TRBV5-1; j_gene: TRBJ2-7; CDR3aa: CASSADRYEQYF; CDR3nt: TGCGCCAGCAGCGCGGACAGATACGAGCAGTACTTC
d_gene: NA; abundance: NA; v_gene: TRBV14; j_gene: TRBJ1-1; CDR3aa: CASSQGERLGNTEAFF; CDR3nt: TGTGCCAGCAGCCAAGGCGAGAGGTTAGGTAACACTGAAGCTTTCTTT
d_gene: TRBD2; abundance: NA; v_gene: TRBV7-2; j_gene: TRBJ2-7; CDR3aa: CASSLGPGGDYEQYF; CDR3nt: TGTGCCAGCAGCTTAGGCCCGGGGGGGGACTACGAGCAGTACTTC
d_gene: TRBD1; abundance: NA; v_gene: TRBV4-3; j_gene: TRBJ2-2; CDR3aa: CASSQDRVVGELFF; CDR3nt: TGCGCCAGCAGCCAGGACAGGGTCGTCGGGGAGCTGTTTTTT
d_gene: TRBD1; abundance: NA; v_gene: TRBV10-2; j_gene: TRBJ2-7; CDR3aa: CASSGTGTGAYEQYF; CDR3nt: TGCGCCAGCAGTGGGACGGGGACAGGGGCCTACGAGCAGTACTTC
d_gene: TRBD1; abundance: NA; v_gene: TRBV7-7; j_gene: TRBJ1-2; CDR3aa: CASSSGGHYSGYTF; CDR3nt: TGTGCTAGCAGCTCAGGGGGCCACTACTCTGGCTACACCTTC
d_gene: NA; abundance: NA; v_gene: TRBV6-5; j_gene: TRBJ2-3; CDR3aa: CASSYAAGDGDTQYF; CDR3nt: TGTGCCAGCAGTTACGCGGCAGGGGATGGGGATACGCAGTATTTT
d_gene: NA; abundance: NA; v_gene: TRBV2; j_gene: TRBJ2-3; CDR3aa: CASIEIQGDTQYF; CDR3nt: TGTGCCAGCATCGAAATACAGGGAGATACGCAGTATTTT
d_gene: TRBD2; abundance: NA; v_gene: TRBV18; j_gene: TRBJ2-4; CDR3aa: CASSPLTSGGENIQYF; CDR3nt: TGTGCCAGCTCACCACTGACTAGCGGGGGCGAAAACATTCAGTACTTC
d_gene: TRBD1; abundance: NA; v_gene: TRBV19; j_gene: TRBJ1-5; CDR3aa: CASEGGQGGNQPQHF; CDR3nt: TGTGCCAGTGAGGGGGGACAGGGGGGCAATCAGCCCCAGCATTTT
d_gene: TRBD1; abundance: NA; v_gene: TRBV7-9; j_gene: TRBJ1-1; CDR3aa: CSSSPRQGEIAEAFF; CDR3nt: TGTTCCAGCAGCCCGCGACAGGGAGAGATCGCTGAAGCTTTCTTT